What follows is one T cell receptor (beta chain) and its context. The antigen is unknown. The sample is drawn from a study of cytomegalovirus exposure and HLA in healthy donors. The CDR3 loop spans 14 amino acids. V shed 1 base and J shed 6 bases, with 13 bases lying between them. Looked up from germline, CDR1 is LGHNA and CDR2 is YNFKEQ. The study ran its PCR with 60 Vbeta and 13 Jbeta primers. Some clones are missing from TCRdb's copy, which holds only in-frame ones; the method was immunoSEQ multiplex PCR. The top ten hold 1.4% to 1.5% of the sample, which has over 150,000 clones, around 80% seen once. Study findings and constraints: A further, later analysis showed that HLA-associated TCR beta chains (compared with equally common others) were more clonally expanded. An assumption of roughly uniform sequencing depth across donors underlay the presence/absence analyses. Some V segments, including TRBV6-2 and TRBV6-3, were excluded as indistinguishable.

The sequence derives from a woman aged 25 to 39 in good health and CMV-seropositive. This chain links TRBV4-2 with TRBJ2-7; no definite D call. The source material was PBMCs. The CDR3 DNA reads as TGTGCCAGCAGCCAAGTCTGGTTAGCTGGCGAGCAGTACTTC. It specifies CASSQVWLAGEQYF.